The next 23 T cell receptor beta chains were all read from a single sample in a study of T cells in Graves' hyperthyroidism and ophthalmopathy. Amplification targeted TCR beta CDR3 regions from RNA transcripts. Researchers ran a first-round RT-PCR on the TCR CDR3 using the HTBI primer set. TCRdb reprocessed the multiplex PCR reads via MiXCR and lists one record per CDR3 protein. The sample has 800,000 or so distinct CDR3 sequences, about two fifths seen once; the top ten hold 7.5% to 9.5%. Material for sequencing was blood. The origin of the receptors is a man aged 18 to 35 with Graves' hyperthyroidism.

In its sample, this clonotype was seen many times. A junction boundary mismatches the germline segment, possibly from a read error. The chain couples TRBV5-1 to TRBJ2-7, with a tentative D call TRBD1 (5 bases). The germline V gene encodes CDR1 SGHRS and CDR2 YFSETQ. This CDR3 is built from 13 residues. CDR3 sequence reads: CASSLSQGYEQYF. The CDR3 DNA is TGTGCCAGCAGCCTTTCTCAGGGTTACGAGCAGTACTTC.

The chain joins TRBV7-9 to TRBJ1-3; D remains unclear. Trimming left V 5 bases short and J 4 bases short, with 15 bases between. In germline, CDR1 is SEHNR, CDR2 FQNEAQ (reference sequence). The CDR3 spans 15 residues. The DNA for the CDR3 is TGTGCCAGCAGCCCCTTCGGGCAGTCCGGAAACACCATATATTTT. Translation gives CASSPFGQSGNTIYF.

CDR3 residues: CSAGGFEQPQHF. CDR3 DNA: TGCAGTGCCGGGGGTTTTGAACAGCCCCAGCATTTT. The chain joins TRBV20-1 to TRBJ1-5; possible D gene TRBD1, 5 bases. The CDR3 is 12 amino acids. CDR1 is DFQATT and CDR2 is SNEGSKA in the germline V gene (reference sequence). Trimming took off 6 bases at V and 7 bases at J, with 13 bases between the two ends.

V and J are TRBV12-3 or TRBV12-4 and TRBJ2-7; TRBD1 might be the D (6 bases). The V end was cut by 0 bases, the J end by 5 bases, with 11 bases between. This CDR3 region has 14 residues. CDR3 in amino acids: CASSLANRVNEQYF. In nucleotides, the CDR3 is TGTGCCAGCAGTTTAGCGAACAGGGTGAACGAGCAGTACTTC.

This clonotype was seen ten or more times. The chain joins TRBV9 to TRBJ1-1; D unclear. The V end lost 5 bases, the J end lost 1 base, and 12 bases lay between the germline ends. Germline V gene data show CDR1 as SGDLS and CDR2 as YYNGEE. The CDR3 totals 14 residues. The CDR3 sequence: CASSPWTENTEAFF. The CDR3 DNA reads TGTGCCAGCAGTCCCTGGACGGAGAACACTGAAGCTTTCTTT.

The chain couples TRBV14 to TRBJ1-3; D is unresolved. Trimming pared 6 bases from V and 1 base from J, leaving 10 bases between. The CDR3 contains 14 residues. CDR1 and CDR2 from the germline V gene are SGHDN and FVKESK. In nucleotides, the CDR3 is TGTGCCAGCAGGGCAGCATCTTCTGGAAACACCATATATTTT. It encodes CASRAASSGNTIYF.

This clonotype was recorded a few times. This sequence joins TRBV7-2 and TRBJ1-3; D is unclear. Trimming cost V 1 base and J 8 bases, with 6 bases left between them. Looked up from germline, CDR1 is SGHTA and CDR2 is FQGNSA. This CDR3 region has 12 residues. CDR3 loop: CASSLGRDTIYF. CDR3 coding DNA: TGTGCCAGCAGCTTAGGGCGGGACACCATATATTTT.

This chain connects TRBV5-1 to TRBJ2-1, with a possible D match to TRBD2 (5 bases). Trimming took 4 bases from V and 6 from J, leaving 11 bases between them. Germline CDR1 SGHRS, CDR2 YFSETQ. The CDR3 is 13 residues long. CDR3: CASSEELVNEQFF. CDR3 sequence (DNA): TGCGCCAGCAGCGAAGAACTAGTCAATGAGCAGTTCTTC.

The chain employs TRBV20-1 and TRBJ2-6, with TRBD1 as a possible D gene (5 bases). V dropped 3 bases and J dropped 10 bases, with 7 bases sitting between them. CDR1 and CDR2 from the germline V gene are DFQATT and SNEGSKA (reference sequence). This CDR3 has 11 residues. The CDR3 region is CSASRVNVLTF. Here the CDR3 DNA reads TGCAGTGCTAGCAGGGTTAACGTCCTGACTTTC.

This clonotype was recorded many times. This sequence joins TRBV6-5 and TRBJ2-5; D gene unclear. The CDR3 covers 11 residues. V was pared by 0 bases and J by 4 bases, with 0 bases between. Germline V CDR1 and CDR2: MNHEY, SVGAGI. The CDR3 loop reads CASSYSETQYF. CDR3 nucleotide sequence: TGTGCCAGCAGTTACTCAGAGACCCAGTACTTC.

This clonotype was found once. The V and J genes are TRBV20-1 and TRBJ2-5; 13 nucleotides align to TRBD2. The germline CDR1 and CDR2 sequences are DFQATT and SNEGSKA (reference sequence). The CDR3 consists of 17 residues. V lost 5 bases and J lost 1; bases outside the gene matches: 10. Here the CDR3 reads CSAVTSGGKMIQETQYF. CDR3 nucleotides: TGCAGTGCTGTGACTAGCGGGGGGAAGATGATCCAAGAGACCCAGTACTTC.

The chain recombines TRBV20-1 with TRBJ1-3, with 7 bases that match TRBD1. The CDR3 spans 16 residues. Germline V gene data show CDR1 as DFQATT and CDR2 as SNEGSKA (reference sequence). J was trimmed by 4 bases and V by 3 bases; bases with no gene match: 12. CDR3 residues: CSARGPGTELGNTIYF. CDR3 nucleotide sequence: TGCAGTGCTAGGGGGCCCGGGACAGAGTTAGGAAACACCATATATTTT.

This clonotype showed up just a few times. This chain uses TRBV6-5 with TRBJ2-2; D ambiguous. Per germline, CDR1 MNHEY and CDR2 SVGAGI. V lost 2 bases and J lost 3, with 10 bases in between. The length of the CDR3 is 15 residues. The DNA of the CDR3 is TGTGCCAGCAGTTACGAGCAGCAATACACCGGGGAGCTGTTTTTT. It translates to CASSYEQQYTGELFF.

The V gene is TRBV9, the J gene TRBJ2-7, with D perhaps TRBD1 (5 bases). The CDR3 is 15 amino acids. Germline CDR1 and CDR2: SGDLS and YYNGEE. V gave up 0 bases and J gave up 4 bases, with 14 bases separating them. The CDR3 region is CASSVDGAFAYEQYF. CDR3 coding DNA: TGTGCCAGCAGCGTAGATGGGGCGTTCGCGTACGAGCAGTACTTC.

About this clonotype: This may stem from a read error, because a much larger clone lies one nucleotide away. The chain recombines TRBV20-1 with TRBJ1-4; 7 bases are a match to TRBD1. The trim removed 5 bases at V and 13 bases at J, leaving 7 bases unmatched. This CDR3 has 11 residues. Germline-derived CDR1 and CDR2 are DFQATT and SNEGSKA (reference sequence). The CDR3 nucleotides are TGCAGTGCTTACGGGACAGTGGGACTGTTTTTT. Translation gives CSAYGTVGLFF.

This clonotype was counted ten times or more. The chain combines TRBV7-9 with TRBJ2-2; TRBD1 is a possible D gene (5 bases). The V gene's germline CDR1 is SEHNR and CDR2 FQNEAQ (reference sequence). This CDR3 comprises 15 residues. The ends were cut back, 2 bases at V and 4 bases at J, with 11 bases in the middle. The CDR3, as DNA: TGTGCCAGCAGCTTATTCGACAGCGCCACCGGGGAGCTGTTTTTT. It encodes CASSLFDSATGELFF.

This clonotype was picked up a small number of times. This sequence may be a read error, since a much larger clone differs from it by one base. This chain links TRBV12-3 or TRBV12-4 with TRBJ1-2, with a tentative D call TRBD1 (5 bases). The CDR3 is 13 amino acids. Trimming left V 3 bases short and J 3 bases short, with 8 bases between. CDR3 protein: CASSLVRDYGYTF. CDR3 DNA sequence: TGTGCCAGCAGTTTGGTCAGGGACTATGGCTACACCTTC.

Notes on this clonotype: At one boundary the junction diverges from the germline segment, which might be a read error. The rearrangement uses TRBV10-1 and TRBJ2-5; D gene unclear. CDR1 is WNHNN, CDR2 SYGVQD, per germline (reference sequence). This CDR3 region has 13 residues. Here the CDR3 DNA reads TGCGCCAGCAGTGAGACAGTCCAAGAGACCCGGTACTTC. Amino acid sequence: CASSETVQETRYF.

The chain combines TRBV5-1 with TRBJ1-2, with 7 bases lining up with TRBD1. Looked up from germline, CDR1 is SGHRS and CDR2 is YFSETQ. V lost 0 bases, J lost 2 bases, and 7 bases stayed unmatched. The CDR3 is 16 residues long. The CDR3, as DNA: TGCGCCAGCAGCTTGGCTTTTCCGGGACAGAACTATGGCTACACCTTC. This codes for CASSLAFPGQNYGYTF.

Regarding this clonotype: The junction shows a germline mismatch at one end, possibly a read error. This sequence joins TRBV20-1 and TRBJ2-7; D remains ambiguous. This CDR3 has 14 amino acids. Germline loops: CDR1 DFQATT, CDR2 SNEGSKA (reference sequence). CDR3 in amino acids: CSARDRIGSYEQCF. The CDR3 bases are TGCAGTGCTAGAGATCGGATCGGGTCCTACGAGCAGTGCTTC.

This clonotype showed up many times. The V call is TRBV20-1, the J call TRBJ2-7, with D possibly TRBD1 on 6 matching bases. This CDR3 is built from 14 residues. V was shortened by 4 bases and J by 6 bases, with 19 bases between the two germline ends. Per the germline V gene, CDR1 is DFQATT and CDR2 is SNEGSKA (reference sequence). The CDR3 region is CSAKDAQGRSEQYF. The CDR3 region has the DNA TGCAGTGCTAAAGACGCGCAGGGGCGTTCCGAGCAGTACTTC.

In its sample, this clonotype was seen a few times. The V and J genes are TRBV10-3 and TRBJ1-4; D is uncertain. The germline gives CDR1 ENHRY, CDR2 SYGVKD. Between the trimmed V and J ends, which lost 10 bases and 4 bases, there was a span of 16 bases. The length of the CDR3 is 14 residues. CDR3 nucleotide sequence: TGTGCCAGCAGGCAGAGGGTGAATAATGAAAAACTGTTTTTT. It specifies CASRQRVNNEKLFF.

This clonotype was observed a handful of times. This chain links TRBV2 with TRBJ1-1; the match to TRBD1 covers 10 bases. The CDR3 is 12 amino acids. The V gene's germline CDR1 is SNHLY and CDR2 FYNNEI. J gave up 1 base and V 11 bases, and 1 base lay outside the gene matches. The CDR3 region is CAGDRGNTEAFF. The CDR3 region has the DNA TGTGCCGGGGACAGGGGGAACACTGAAGCTTTCTTT.